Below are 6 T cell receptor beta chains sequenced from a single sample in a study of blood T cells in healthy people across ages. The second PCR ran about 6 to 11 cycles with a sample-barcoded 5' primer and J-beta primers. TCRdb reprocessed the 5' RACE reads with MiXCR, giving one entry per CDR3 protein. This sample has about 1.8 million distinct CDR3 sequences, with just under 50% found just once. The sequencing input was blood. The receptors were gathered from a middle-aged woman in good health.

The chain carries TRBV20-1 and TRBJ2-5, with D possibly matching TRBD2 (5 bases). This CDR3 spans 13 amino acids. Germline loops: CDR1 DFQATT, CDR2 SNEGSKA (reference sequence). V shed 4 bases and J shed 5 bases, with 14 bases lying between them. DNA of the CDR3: TGCAGTGCTACACCTCGGGGTAGGGAGACCCAGTACTTC. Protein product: CSATPRGRETQYF.

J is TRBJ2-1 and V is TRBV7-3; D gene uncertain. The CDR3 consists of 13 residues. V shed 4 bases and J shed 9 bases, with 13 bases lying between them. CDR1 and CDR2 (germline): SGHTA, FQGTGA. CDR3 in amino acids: CASSSPRVSEQFF. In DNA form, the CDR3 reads TGTGCCAGCAGCTCCCCTCGGGTCAGTGAGCAGTTCTTC.

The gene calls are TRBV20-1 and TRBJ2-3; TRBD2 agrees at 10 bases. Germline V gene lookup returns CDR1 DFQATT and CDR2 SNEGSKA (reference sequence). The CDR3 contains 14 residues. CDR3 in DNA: TGCAGGGCCGAGAGCGGGGGGGCCGGAGATACGCAGTATTTT. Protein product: CRAESGGAGDTQYF.

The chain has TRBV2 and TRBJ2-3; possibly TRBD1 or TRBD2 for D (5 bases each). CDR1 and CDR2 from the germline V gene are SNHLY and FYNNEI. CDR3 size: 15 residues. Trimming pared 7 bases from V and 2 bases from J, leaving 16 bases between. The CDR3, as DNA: TGTGCCAGCACCCGGGACGCCTCAAACACAGATACGCAGTATTTT. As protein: CASTRDASNTDTQYF.

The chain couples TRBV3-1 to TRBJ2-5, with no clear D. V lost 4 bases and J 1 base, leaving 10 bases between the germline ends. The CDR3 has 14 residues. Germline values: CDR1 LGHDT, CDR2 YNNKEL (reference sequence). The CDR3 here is CASSRRLSQETQYF. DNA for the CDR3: TGTGCCAGCAGCCGCAGGCTTAGCCAAGAGACCCAGTACTTC.

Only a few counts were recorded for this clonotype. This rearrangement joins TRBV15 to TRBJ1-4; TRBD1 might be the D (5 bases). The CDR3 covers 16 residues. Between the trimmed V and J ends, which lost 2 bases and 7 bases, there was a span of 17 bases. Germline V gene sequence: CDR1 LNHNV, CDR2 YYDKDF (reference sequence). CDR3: CATSRPRDLRGEKLFF. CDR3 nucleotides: TGTGCCACCAGCAGACCTCGGGACCTCCGCGGTGAAAAACTGTTTTTT. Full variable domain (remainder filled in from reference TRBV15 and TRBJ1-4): DAMVIQNPRYQVTQFGKPVTLSCSQTLNHNVMYWYQQKSSQAPKLLFHYYDKDFNNEADTPDNFQSRRPNTSFCFLDIRSPGLGDTAMYLCATSRPRDLRGEKLFFGSGTQLSVL.